Described below is a single T cell receptor (beta chain) sequence and its context. This sample was taken from a study of blood T cell repertoires in COVID-19. Study overall: COVID-19 samples, acute and convalescent, were from the United States, Italy and Spain. PBMCs, B-cell-depleted T cells, or T cells provided the cDNA or gDNA that made up the material.

Germline V CDR1 and CDR2: LGHNT, FRNRAP. Trimming took off 2 bases at V and 8 bases at J, with 12 bases between the two ends. The CDR3 totals 13 residues. A Seattle source enrolled patients during active infection and followed them longitudinally. Original analysis: Using reference gene primer amplification, nucleated cell counts were estimated. Clones were sequenced by immunoSEQ multiplex PCR, and TCRdb holds only the in-frame ones, with some missing. D and trimming were read from the DNA, whereas the V and J calls and clone size are those reported in that table. The data contain 180,000 or so clones, roughly 80% of them seen just once; the ten biggest clones take up around 10%.

The clonotype originates from a woman aged 35 to 49 with COVID-19, enrolled during active disease. The gene calls are TRBV12-5 and TRBJ1-2; TRBD1 might be the D (5 bases). The sequencing sample was made of peripheral blood. CDR3 in amino acids: CASGLSGREGYTF. The CDR3 coding sequence is TGTGCTAGTGGTTTGTCAGGGAGGGAAGGCTACACCTTC.